The 24 T cell receptor beta chains listed next were all sequenced from one sample in a study of T cell repertoires in cytomegalovirus infection. From the reads, TCRdb called clonotypes with MiXCR, one entry per CDR3 protein. The sample yields just under 300,000 distinct CDR3 sequences, around 9.1% seen once. Sequencing was carried out using PBMCs. These receptors were obtained from a human donor in good health (CMV status not recorded). Some clones in this sample may be carry-over from other donors' samples.

The chain combines TRBV18 with TRBJ2-6, with TRBD1 matching over 11 bases. The V segment lost 3 bases and the J segment 1 base; nucleotides outside the gene matches: 5. The CDR3 loop spans 18 amino acids. Per germline, CDR1 KGHSH and CDR2 LQKENI. The CDR3 nucleotides are TGTGCCAGCTCACCGCTGGGACAGGGGGTGTCTGGGGCCAACGTCCTGACTTTC. It specifies CASSPLGQGVSGANVLTF.

The gene calls are TRBV2 and TRBJ1-4; TRBD1 matches at 7 bases. The CDR3 is 15 amino acids. The junction had 10 bases not matched to a gene; V was cut back by 4 bases and J by 8 bases. The V gene's germline CDR1 is SNHLY and CDR2 FYNNEI. The CDR3 bases are TGTGCCAGCAGTGGGAACAGGGGTCCACAGGAAAAACTGTTTTTT. Translation gives CASSGNRGPQEKLFF.

This clonotype has more than one count but fewer than ten. This rearrangement joins TRBV14 to TRBJ2-1; weak D call: TRBD2 (5 bases). The CDR3 length is 14 residues. The V and J ends lost 0 bases and 7 bases respectively, with 10 bases between them. Germline assignment: CDR1 SGHDN and CDR2 FVKESK. The CDR3, as DNA: TGTGCCAGCAGCCAAGATTTACAGCGGAATGAGCAGTTCTTC. Protein sequence: CASSQDLQRNEQFF.

The chain couples TRBV20-1 to TRBJ2-1; D tentatively fits TRBD1 or TRBD2 (5 bases each). V lost 3 bases to trimming and J lost 0 bases, with 15 bases between them. CDR3 length: 16 residues. Germline V gene data show CDR1 as DFQATT and CDR2 as SNEGSKA (reference sequence). The CDR3 sequence is CSASPGPTHSYNEQFF. DNA of the CDR3: TGCAGTGCTAGCCCGGGACCCACTCACTCCTACAATGAGCAGTTCTTC.

V and J are TRBV29-1 and TRBJ2-1, with D hard to call. The V gene lost 1 base and the J gene lost 4 bases, with 20 bases spanning the gap. Germline V gives CDR1 SQVTM, CDR2 ANQGSEA. The CDR3 runs 17 residues. The CDR3 DNA is TGCAGCGTTGAAGGGGCCGCCCATGTACTGGGTTACAATGAGCAGTTCTTC. As protein: CSVEGAAHVLGYNEQFF.

Worth noting for this clonotype: One end of the junction does not line up with germline, which may come from a read error. The chain carries TRBV3-1 and TRBJ2-1; TRBD2 agrees at 9 bases. From germline, CDR1 is LGHDT and CDR2 YNNKEL (reference sequence). The CDR3 has 16 amino acids. In DNA form, the CDR3 reads TGTGCCAGCAGCCAAGATGGAGCGGGGGGATACAATGAGCAGCTCTTC. Translated, it gives CASSQDGAGGYNEQLF.

This clonotype was found many times. The chain joins TRBV28 to TRBJ2-2; the D is unclear. V gave up 10 bases and J gave up 6 bases, with 12 bases separating them. This CDR3 region has 12 residues. Germline loops: CDR1 MDHEN, CDR2 SYDVKM. In nucleotides, the CDR3 is TGTGCCACCAGGAAAGACCCCGGGGAGCTGTTTTTT. Protein sequence: CATRKDPGELFF. The whole variable domain, remainder taken from reference TRBV28 and TRBJ2-2, is DVKVTQSSRYLVKRTGEKVFLECVQDMDHENMFWYRQDPGLGLRLIYFSYDVKMKEKGDIPEGYSVSREKKERFSLILESASTNQTSMYLCATRKDPGELFFGEGSRLTVL.

This clonotype has a count of ten or more. The CDR3 sequence is CASSLGTYYEQYF. In nucleotides, the CDR3 is TGTGCCAGCAGCCTCGGGACCTACTACGAGCAGTACTTC. The chain recombines TRBV7-2 with TRBJ2-7; D tentatively fits TRBD1 or TRBD2 (5 bases each). CDR3 length: 13 amino acids. CDR1 SGHTA and CDR2 FQGNSA come from the germline V gene. Trimming left V 5 bases short and J 3 bases short, with 11 bases between. The full variable domain, completed using reference TRBV7-2 and TRBJ2-7, is GAGVSQSPSNKVTEKGKDVELRCDPISGHTALYWYRQSLGQGLEFLIYFQGNSAPDKSGLPSDRFSAERTGGSVSTLTIQRTQQEDSAVYLCASSLGTYYEQYFGPGTRLTVT.

This clonotype came up many times. This chain uses TRBV7-2 with TRBJ2-1, with 10 bases matching TRBD1. Trimming at V came to 2 bases and at J to 4 bases, leaving 2 bases not matched to a gene. CDR1 and CDR2 (germline): SGHTA, FQGNSA. This CDR3 is 15 amino acids long. CDR3 amino acids: CASSLPGQGYNEQFF. The CDR3 DNA sequence: TGTGCCAGCAGCTTACCGGGACAGGGGTACAATGAGCAGTTCTTC.

The chain carries TRBV18 and TRBJ1-1; possibly TRBD1 for D (6 bases). Trimming pared 3 bases from V and 0 bases from J, leaving 14 bases between. The CDR3 contains 16 residues. Germline V gives CDR1 KGHSH, CDR2 LQKENI. The CDR3 DNA reads TGTGCCAGCTCACCCAGACAGGAGAACATGAACACTGAAGCTTTCTTT. Translated, it gives CASSPRQENMNTEAFF.

This clonotype appeared many times. CDR3 coding DNA: TGTGCCAGCAGTTTAAACAGACTGAACACTGAAGCTTTCTTT. This translates into CASSLNRLNTEAFF. V is TRBV12-3 or TRBV12-4 and J is TRBJ1-1; D not certain. Between the trimmed V and J ends, which lost 2 bases and 0 bases, there was a span of 7 bases. CDR3 size: 14 residues.

Many counts were recorded for this clonotype. At one end, the junction sequence differs from germline, possibly due to a read error. V usage is TRBV10-3 and J usage is TRBJ2-2; 7 nucleotides align to TRBD2. Germline lookup yields CDR1 ENHRY and CDR2 SYGVKD. This CDR3 has 18 residues. CDR3 amino acids: CAISGREVGTTNAGELFF. Written as DNA, the CDR3 is TGTGCCATCAGTGGAAGGGAAGTGGGGACTACGAACGCCGGGGAGCTGTTTTTT.

There are a few counts of this clonotype. This chain joins TRBV29-1 and TRBJ2-7; maybe TRBD2 (7 bases). CDR1 and CDR2 from the germline V gene are SQVTM and ANQGSEA. The ends were cut back, 3 bases at V and 5 bases at J, with 14 bases in the middle. The CDR3 is made up of 13 amino acids. The CDR3 loop reads CSVESEGGNEQYF. Written as DNA, the CDR3 is TGCAGCGTTGAGAGTGAGGGGGGGAACGAGCAGTACTTC.

The sample holds many counts of this clonotype. This chain links TRBV14 with TRBJ2-7; no clear D gene. Per germline, CDR1 SGHDN and CDR2 FVKESK. V shed 0 bases and J shed 7 bases, with 10 bases lying between them. The CDR3 contains 13 residues. The CDR3 loop is CASSQEPGSEQYF. CDR3 DNA sequence: TGTGCCAGCAGCCAAGAACCAGGTTCAGAGCAGTACTTC.

This clonotype was recorded many times. The chain couples TRBV5-4 to TRBJ2-3, with no clear D. The germline V gene has CDR1 SGHNT and CDR2 YYREEE (reference sequence). The V end was cut by 1 base, the J end by 2 bases, with 8 bases between. The CDR3 totals 14 residues. The CDR3 loop reads CASSLILFTDTQYF. The DNA of the CDR3 is TGTGCCAGCAGCTTGATTTTGTTCACAGATACGCAGTATTTT.

The rearrangement uses TRBV12-3 or TRBV12-4 and TRBJ2-3; weak D call: TRBD1 (6 bases). V was clipped by 4 bases and J by 0 bases, with 17 bases between them. This CDR3 has 17 residues. CDR3 region: CASSSQTGSSSTDTQYF. The CDR3 region has the DNA TGTGCCAGCAGTTCTCAGACAGGTTCTTCTAGCACAGATACGCAGTATTTT.

Many counts were recorded for this clonotype. V and J are TRBV4-1 and TRBJ1-6, with D possibly being TRBD1 (5 bases). V was pared by 3 bases and J by 9 bases, with 15 bases between. Per the germline V gene, CDR1 is MGHRA and CDR2 is YSYEKL. This CDR3 has 15 residues. The CDR3 loop is CASSQDTSGGSPLHF. The CDR3 nucleotides read TGCGCCAGCAGCCAGGATACCAGCGGGGGTTCACCCCTCCACTTT.

V is TRBV14 and J is TRBJ1-1, with TRBD1 matching over 7 bases. The germline CDR1 and CDR2 sequences are SGHDN and FVKESK. CDR3 length: 14 amino acids. After removal of 4 bases from V and 3 bases from J, the junction contained 5 bases not matched to a gene. CDR3 region: CASSPTGLYTEAFF. Written as DNA, the CDR3 is TGTGCCAGCAGCCCGACAGGGCTCTACACTGAAGCTTTCTTT.

This clonotype was seen more than once but under ten times. The V and J genes are TRBV2 and TRBJ2-6; D is undetermined. V dropped 0 bases and J dropped 14 bases, with 23 bases sitting between them. CDR1 is SNHLY and CDR2 is FYNNEI in the germline V gene. This CDR3 has 17 amino acids. CDR3 bases: TGTGCCAGCAGTGAAGCGGGGTTGCGCTCACCCTGGGTTATCCTGACTTTC. Translated, it gives CASSEAGLRSPWVILTF.

This clonotype was counted at least ten times. The rearrangement links TRBV5-1 to TRBJ2-7; TRBD1 agrees at 7 bases. With 4 bases clipped from V and 0 bases from J, the junction kept 7 bases outside the gene matches. The CDR3 consists of 15 residues. Germline CDR1 and CDR2: SGHRS and YFSETQ. CDR3 DNA sequence: TGCGCCAGCAGCGCCGGGACAGAGAGCTCCTACGAGCAGTACGTC. Residues: CASSAGTESSYEQYV.

This clonotype was seen repeatedly, ten times or more. The chain joins TRBV5-8 to TRBJ2-3, with D hard to call. With 6 bases removed from V and 6 bases from J, the gap between germline ends came to 8 bases. Germline V gene sequence: CDR1 SGHTS, CDR2 YDEGEE. The CDR3 sequence is 11 residues long. The CDR3 loop reads CASNREDTQYF. The CDR3 DNA follows: TGTGCCAGCAATCGAGAGGATACGCAGTATTTT.

This clonotype was recorded at least ten times. The chain combines TRBV2 with TRBJ1-4; 8 bases align to TRBD1. The CDR3 extends over 14 amino acids. Germline V gene data show CDR1 as SNHLY and CDR2 as FYNNEI. V dropped 8 bases and J dropped 4; count of bases not matched to a gene: 6. In DNA form, the CDR3 reads TGTGCCAGCGGGAGACAGGGGTTTAATGAAAAACTGTTTTTT. Protein product: CASGRQGFNEKLFF.

This clonotype has a handful of counts. V usage is TRBV2 and J usage is TRBJ1-6, with TRBD1 identical over 9 bases. Germline V gives CDR1 SNHLY, CDR2 FYNNEI. V lost 8 bases, J lost 7 bases, and 9 bases stayed unmatched. The CDR3 has 15 amino acids. CDR3 in DNA: TGTGCCAGCGAGGGGACAGGGAGAACCAATTCACCCCTCCACTTT. Translated, it gives CASEGTGRTNSPLHF.

At least ten counts were recorded for this clonotype. The chain uses TRBV7-2 and TRBJ2-2; D may match TRBD1 or TRBD2 (8 bases each). The germline V gene has CDR1 SGHTA and CDR2 FQGNSA. The CDR3 loop spans 16 amino acids. V was trimmed by 6 bases and J by 6 bases, leaving 20 bases between them. The CDR3 DNA is TGTGCCAGCAGAACAGGGGGGACTAGTACGGCCGGGGAGCTGTTTTTT. Residues: CASRTGGTSTAGELFF.